This TCR beta chain was captured in a study of OX40 agonist ivuxolimab in advanced cancers. In the study overall: Ivuxolimab, which targeted the costimulatory receptor OX40 (CD134), was an agonistic, fully human IgG2 monoclonal antibody. Intravenous ivuxolimab was administered to patients every 2 weeks at six dose levels: 0.01, 0.1, 0.3, 1.5, 3 and 10 mg/kg. Of the roughly 52 patients in dose escalation, some 20 had hepatocellular carcinoma, roughly 15 had melanoma, 9 had renal cell carcinoma and 9 had head and neck cancer. In the dose-escalation cohort, approximately 82% of patients were male, and the mean age was roughly 56 years with a range of about 20 to 79. Prior anti-PD-1, anti-PD-L1 or anti-CTLA-4 therapy was permitted, and about 40% of dose-escalation patients had received checkpoint inhibitors. Three dose-escalation patients achieved partial responses, one with hepatocellular carcinoma and two with cutaneous melanoma. Peripheral TCRbeta sequencing aimed to test whether ivuxolimab altered TCR sequence diversity and caused clonal T-cell expansion. The monotherapy dose-escalation portion (N ≈ 56 patients) of the phase I ivuxolimab trial is reported in the paper.

Points the paper makes about the study in general: In partial responders in the 0.1-3.0 mg/kg groups, normalized peripheral clonal expansion was found to be among the lowest, especially among CD8+ T cells. Antigen specificity was not determined for the clonally expanded peripheral T cells. On average, CD8+ T cells showed more expanded clones than CD4+ T cells after ivuxolimab. At doses of 0.1 to 3.0 mg/kg, clonal expansion of both CD4+ and CD8+ T cells in blood was seen between baseline and week 6. Low levels of normalized T-cell clonal expansion were also seen in some patients who did not respond.

A word on this clone: No cognate antigen has been identified for it. Within one base of it there is no much larger clone, and no base qualities were kept.

The trial excluded patients who had a history of autoimmune disease or who were on systemic immunosuppression. Peripheral blood for TCR sequencing was drawn from every dose cohort at baseline, at cycle 4 day 1 and at cycle 7 day 1. The samples were drawn from a first-in-human, open-label, multicenter phase I dose-escalation trial of ivuxolimab. Adults with locally advanced or metastatic head and neck squamous cell, hepatocellular, melanoma or renal cell carcinoma were enrolled in the trial. Before TCR sequencing, CD4+ T cells and CD8+ T cells from peripheral blood were sorted into separate populations. To sequence the TCRbeta CDR3 region, genomic DNA was isolated from the sorted cells. The immunoSEQ Assay was used for sequencing of TCRbeta CDR3 regions. TCRdb provides this immuneACCESS table in a form limited to in-frame rearrangements. Some clones are lacking; in checked studies, under half of them reflect an unresolved V gene, and why the rest are absent is not known. The sample includes 100,000 to 130,000 clones, with approximately 90% observed a single time. Roughly 0.66% of the sample lies in the top ten.

The TCR comes from an adult with an advanced solid tumor such as melanoma, head and neck, liver or kidney cancer. The sample in question was CD4+ or CD8+ T cells sorted from blood, obtained in a trial of the OX40 agonist ivuxolimab.

Here is the DNA: TGCGCCAGCAGCTTACCTTCGGGAAGTGAAGCTTTCTTT. It encodes CASSLPSGSEAFF. Rearrangement joined TRBV5-1 to TRBJ1-1, with no reliable assignment of the D segment. V and J lose 2 bases and 7 bases, and a span of 12 bases separates them. CDR1 and CDR2 were assigned from the germline V gene as SGHRS and YFSETQ. From the cysteine through the phenylalanine, the CDR3 covers 13 amino acids. CDR3 DNA only is kept here, 39 bases in frame from base 1.